The sequence of this T cell receptor beta chain was determined in a study of molecular identifiers for immune sequencing clone quantification. Study conclusions and caveats: Spiked Jurkat TCR RNA equivalent to one cell reportedly surfaced among some 1 million naive cells.

Trimming removed 4 bases from V and 11 bases from J, with 14 bases in between. This CDR3 region has 12 residues. The germline CDR1 and CDR2 sequences are MGHDK and SYGVNS. The sample holds many counts of this clonotype. Antigen specificity is unknown. One entry per CDR3 protein, called by TCRdb with MiXCR from the PCR reads. The table includes some 320,000 distinct CDR3 sequences, about a fifth detected once. The specimen sequenced was naive CD8+ T cells from blood, with Jurkat cell RNA spiked in. The subset denotes: FACS-sorted CD8+CD4-CCR7+CD45RA+ naive T cells. The sequence came from a human donor in good health. Some libraries in this study had Jurkat cell RNA spiked in. The chain combines TRBV25-1 with TRBJ1-1; no clear D gene. The CDR3 is CASSGVGLGAFF. The CDR3 DNA follows: TGTGCCAGCAGTGGAGTCGGTCTTGGGGCTTTCTTT.